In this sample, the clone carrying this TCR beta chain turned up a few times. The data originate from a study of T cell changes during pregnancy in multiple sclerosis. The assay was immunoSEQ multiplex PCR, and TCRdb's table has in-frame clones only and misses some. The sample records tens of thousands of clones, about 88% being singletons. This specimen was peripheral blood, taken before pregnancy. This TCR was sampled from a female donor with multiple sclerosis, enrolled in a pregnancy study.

The DNA for the CDR3 is TGCGCCAGCAGCTCGAGGCTCGGACAGGGGGCTGGAGGCTACACCTTC. This codes for CASSSRLGQGAGGYTF. This rearrangement joins TRBV5-1 to TRBJ1-2; 11 nucleotides match TRBD1. Trimming cost V 3 bases and J 8 bases; bases outside gene matches: 12. Germline CDR1 is SGHRS and CDR2 is YFSETQ. This CDR3 contains 16 residues.